This record looks at one T cell receptor (beta chain) sequence and its context. Its antigen is not known. Assay: immunoSEQ multiplex PCR; the TCRdb copy retains only in-frame clones and omits some. The sample holds roughly 45,000 clones; around 66% are singletons and the top ten take over 25%. The data originate from a study of vaccination effects on CD4 cells after COVID-19. Across the study: Everyone in the study got two shots of either the BNT162b2 or mRNA-1273 vaccine. Notes on the study in general: Marked contraction was observed in infection-induced and vaccine-induced clones late after vaccination. Few convalescent patients, and no early post-infection timepoints, were available to the study.

Before sequencing took place, the ViraFEST assay used viral peptide pools to expand antigen-specific CD4+ T cells. CD4+ T cell isolation took place after approximately 11 days of culture. The infection with SARS-CoV-2 (confirmed by PCR) occurred in this person between March and December 2020. PBMC were cultured at a few million per well with roughly 10 IU/ml IL-2 and 9 to 10 ug/ml peptides. This sequence was found in a human donor who had a prior SARS-CoV-2 infection. The sample in question was CD4+ T cells from PBMCs cultured with a peptide pool, obtained before COVID-19 vaccination.

CDR3 in amino acids: CASSPASSYNEQFF. CDR3 bases: TGTGCCAGCAGCCCAGCGAGCTCCTACAATGAGCAGTTCTTC. The chain combines TRBV7-9 with TRBJ2-1, with D unresolved. Germline V gene lookup returns CDR1 SEHNR and CDR2 FQNEAQ (reference sequence). V was cut by 5 bases and J by 0 bases, with 8 bases left in between. CDR3 size: 14 residues.